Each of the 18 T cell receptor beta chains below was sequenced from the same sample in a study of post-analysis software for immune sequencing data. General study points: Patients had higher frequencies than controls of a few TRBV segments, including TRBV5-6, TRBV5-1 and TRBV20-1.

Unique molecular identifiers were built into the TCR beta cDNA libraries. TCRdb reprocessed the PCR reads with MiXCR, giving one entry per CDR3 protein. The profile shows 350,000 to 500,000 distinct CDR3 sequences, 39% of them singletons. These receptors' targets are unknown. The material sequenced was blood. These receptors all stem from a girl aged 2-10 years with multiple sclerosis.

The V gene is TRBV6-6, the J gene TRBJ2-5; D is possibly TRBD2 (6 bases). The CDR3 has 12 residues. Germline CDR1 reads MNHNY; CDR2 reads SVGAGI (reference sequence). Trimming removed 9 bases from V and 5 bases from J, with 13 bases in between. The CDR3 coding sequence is TGTGCCAGTGCAGAGGAGGGGGAGACCCAGTACTTC. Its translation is CASAEEGETQYF.

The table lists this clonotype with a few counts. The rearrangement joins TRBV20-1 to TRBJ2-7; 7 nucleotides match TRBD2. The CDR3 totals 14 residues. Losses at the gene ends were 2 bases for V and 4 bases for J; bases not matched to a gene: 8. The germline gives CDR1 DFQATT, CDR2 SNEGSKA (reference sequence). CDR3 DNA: TGCAGTGCTAGAAAGGTAGCGGGTCAATACGAGCAGTACTTC. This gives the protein CSARKVAGQYEQYF.

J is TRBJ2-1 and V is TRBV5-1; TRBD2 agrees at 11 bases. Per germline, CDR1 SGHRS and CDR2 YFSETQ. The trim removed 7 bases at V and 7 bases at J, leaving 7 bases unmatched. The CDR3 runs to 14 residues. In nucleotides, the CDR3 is TGCGCCAGCGGAACAACTAGCGGGGGAAATGAGCAGTTCTTC. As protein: CASGTTSGGNEQFF.

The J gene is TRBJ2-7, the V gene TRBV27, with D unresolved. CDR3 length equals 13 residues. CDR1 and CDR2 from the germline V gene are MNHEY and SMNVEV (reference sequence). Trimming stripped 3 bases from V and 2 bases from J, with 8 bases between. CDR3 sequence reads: CASSFQVTYEQYF. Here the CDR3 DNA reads TGTGCCAGCAGTTTTCAGGTTACCTACGAGCAGTACTTC.

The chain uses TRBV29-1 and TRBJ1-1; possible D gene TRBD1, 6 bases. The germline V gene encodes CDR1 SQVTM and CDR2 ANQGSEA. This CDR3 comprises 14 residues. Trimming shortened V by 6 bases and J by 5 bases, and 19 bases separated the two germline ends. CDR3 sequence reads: CSVGAHGGRTEAFF. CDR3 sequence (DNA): TGCAGCGTGGGGGCACACGGGGGTCGAACTGAAGCTTTCTTT.

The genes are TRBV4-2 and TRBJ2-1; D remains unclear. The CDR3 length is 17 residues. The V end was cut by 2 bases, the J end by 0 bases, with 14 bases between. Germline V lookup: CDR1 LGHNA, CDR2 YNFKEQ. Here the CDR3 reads CASSQSTRLFSYNEQFF. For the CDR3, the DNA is TGTGCCAGCAGCCAATCCACCCGTCTTTTCTCCTACAATGAGCAGTTCTTC.

The CDR3 DNA reads TGCAGTGCTCCTTACAACCTAGCCAAAAACATTCAGTACTTC. Protein product: CSAPYNLAKNIQYF. The gene calls are TRBV20-1 and TRBJ2-4; D is unclear. V lost 5 bases and J 0 bases, leaving 11 bases between the germline ends. Germline loops: CDR1 DFQATT, CDR2 SNEGSKA (reference sequence). The length of the CDR3 is 14 residues.

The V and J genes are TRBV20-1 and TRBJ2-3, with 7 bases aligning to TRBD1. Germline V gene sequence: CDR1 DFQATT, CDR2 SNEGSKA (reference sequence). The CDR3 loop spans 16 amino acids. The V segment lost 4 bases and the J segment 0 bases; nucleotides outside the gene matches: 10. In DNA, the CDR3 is TGCAGTGCTATGATCCCCTCGGGACAGAGCACAGATACGCAGTATTTT. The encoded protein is CSAMIPSGQSTDTQYF.

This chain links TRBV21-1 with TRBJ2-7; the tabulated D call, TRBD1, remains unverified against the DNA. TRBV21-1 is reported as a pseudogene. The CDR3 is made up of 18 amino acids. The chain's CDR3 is CASTLSGTGNLSDYEQYF. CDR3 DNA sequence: TGTGCCAGCACTCTCTCCGGGACAGGGAATCTCTCGGACTACGAGCAGTACTTC.

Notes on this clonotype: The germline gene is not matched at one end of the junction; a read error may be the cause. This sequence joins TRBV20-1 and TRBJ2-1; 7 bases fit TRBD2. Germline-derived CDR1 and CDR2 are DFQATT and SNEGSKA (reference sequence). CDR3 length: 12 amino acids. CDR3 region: CSASRGREEQFF. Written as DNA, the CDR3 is TGTAGTGCTAGTAGAGGGAGGGAGGAGCAGTTCTTC.

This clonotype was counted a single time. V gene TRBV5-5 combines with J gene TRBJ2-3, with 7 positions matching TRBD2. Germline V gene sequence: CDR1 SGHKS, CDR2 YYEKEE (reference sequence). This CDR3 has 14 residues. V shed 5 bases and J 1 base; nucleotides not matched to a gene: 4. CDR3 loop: CASSRAGGTDTQYF. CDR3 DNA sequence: TGTGCCAGCAGTCGTGCGGGGGGCACAGATACGCAGTATTTT.

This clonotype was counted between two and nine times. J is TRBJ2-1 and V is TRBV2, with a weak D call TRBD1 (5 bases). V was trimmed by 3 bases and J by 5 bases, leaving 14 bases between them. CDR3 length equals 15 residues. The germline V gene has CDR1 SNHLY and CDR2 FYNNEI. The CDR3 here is CASSDLGVGDNEQFF. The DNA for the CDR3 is TGTGCCAGCAGTGATTTAGGGGTAGGGGACAATGAGCAGTTCTTC.

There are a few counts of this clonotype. The CDR3 reads CATSKQYNEQFF. CDR3 bases: TGTGCCACCTCGAAACAGTACAATGAGCAGTTCTTC. The V and J genes are TRBV12-3 or TRBV12-4 and TRBJ2-1; D gene unclear. The V gene lost 10 bases and the J gene lost 4 bases, with 11 bases spanning the gap. The CDR3 has 12 amino acids.

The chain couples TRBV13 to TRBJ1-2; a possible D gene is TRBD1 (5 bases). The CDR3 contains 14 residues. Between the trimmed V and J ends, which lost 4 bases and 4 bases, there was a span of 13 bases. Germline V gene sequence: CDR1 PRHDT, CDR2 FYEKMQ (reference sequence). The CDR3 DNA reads TGTGCCAGCAGCTCAGGGTCCATTCTCTATGGCTACACCTTC. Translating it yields CASSSGSILYGYTF.

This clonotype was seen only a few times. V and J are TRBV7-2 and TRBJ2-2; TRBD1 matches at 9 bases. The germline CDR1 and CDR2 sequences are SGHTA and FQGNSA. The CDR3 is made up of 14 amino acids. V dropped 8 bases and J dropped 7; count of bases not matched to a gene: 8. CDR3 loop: CASQGQGLIGELFF. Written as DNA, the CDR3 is TGTGCCAGCCAAGGACAGGGGCTCATCGGGGAGCTGTTTTTT.

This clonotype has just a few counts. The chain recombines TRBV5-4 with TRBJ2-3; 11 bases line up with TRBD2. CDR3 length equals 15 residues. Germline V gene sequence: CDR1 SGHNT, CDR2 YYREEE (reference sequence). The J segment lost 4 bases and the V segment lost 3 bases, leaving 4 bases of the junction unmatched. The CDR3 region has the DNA TGTGCCAGCAGCTCGCCGACTAGCGGGGCAGATACGCAGTATTTT. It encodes CASSSPTSGADTQYF. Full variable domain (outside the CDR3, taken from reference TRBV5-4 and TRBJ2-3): ETGVTQSPTHLIKTRGQQVTLRCSSQSGHNTVSWYQQALGQGPQFIFQYYREEENGRGNFPPRFSGLQFPNYSSELNVNALELDDSALYLCASSSPTSGADTQYFGPGTRLTVL.

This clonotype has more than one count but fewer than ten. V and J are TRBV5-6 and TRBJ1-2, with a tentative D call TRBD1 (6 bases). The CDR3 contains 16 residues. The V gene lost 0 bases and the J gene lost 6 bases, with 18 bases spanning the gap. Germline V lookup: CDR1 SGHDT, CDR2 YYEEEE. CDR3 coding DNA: TGTGCCAGCAGCTTGGCCGTAGCAGGGGAAAGCCATGGCTACACCTTC. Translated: CASSLAVAGESHGYTF.

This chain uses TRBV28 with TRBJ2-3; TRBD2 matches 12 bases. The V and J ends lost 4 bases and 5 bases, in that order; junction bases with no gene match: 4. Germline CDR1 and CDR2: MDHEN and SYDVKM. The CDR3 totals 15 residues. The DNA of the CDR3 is TGTGCCAGCAGTTCGACTAGCGGGAGAGGAGATACGCAGTATTTT. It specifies CASSSTSGRGDTQYF.